This T cell receptor (beta chain) comes out of a study of shared clonotypes between healthy human individuals. Study-wide findings and caveats: As a rule, naive subsets had a larger estimated richness than memory subsets.

Profiling relied on immunoSEQ multiplex PCR, and the TCRdb table lists in-frame clones only, not all of them. This sample has around 700,000 clones, with about two thirds found just once. This clone has a handful of counts. Antigen: not known. This receptor was taken from a woman in her 30s in good health. The sequenced sample consisted of memory CD4+ T cells sorted from blood. Subset in this sample: CD45RA-negative fraction.

DNA of the CDR3: TGCGCCAGCAGCCAAACCGGGACAGGGGGTTCCGAGCAGTACTTC. Translation gives CASSQTGTGGSEQYF. The chain uses TRBV4-1 and TRBJ2-7; 11 bases align to TRBD1. The V and J ends lost 2 bases and 6 bases, in that order; junction bases with no gene match: 6. CDR3 length: 15 amino acids. The germline V gene has CDR1 MGHRA and CDR2 YSYEKL.